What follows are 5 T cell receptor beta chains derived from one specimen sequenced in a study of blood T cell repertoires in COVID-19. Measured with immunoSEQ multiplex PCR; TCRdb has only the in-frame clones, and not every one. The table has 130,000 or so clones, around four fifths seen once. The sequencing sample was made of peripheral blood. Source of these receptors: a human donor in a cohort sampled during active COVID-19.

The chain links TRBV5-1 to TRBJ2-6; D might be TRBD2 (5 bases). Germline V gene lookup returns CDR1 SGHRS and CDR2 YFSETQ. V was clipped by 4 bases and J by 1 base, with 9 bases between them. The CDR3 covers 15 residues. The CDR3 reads CASSLSGSGANVLTF. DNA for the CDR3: TGCGCCAGCAGCCTCTCGGGATCTGGGGCCAACGTCCTGACTTTC.

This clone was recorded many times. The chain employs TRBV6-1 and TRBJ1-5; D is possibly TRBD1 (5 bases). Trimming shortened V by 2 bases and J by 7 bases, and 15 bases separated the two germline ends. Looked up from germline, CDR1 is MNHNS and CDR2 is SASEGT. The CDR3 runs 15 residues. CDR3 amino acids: CASSEWGLKPQPQHF. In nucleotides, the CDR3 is TGTGCCAGCAGTGAATGGGGACTCAAGCCCCAGCCCCAGCATTTT.

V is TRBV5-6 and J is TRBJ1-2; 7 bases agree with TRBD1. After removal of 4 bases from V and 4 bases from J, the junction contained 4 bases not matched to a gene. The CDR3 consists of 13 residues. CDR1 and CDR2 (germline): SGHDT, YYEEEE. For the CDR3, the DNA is TGTGCCAGCAGCATGGGACAGCTCTATGGCTACACCTTC. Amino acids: CASSMGQLYGYTF.

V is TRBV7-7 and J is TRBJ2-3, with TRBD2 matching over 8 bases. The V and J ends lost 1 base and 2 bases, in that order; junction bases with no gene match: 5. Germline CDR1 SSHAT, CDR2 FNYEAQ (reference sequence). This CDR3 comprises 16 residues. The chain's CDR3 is CASSLVAGGTTDTQYF. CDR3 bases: TGTGCCAGCAGCTTAGTGGCGGGAGGTACCACAGATACGCAGTATTTT.

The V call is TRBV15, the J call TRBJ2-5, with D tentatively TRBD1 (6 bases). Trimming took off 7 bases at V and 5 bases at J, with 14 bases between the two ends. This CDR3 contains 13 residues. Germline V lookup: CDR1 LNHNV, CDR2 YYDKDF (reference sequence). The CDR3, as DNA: TGTGCCACCACCCAGGGGTCACGGGAGACCCAGTACTTC. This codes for CATTQGSRETQYF.